The sequence of this T cell receptor beta chain was determined in a study of blood T cell repertoires in COVID-19. This CDR3 has 15 amino acids. The ends lost 0 bases at V and 10 bases at J; junction bases unmatched: 12. Germline V gives CDR1 SGDLS, CDR2 YYNGEE. Clones were read by immunoSEQ multiplex PCR, and TCRdb kept only the in-frame ones, dropping some. The sample records some 25,000 clones, about four fifths being singletons. This chain uses TRBV9 with TRBJ1-2, with 7 bases matching TRBD1. This clonotype was obtained from a human donor in a cohort sampled during active COVID-19. The specimen was peripheral blood. CDR3 sequence: CASSVDTGQWSPYTF. The CDR3, as DNA: TGTGCCAGCAGCGTAGATACGGGACAGTGGAGTCCCTACACCTTC.